A single sample is the source of the 21 T cell receptor beta chains below, sequenced in a study of blood T cell repertoires in COVID-19. Clones were sequenced by immunoSEQ multiplex PCR, and TCRdb holds only the in-frame ones, with some missing. The data show about 20,000 clones, more than 65% seen once. Material for sequencing was peripheral blood. The receptors originated from a man at least 80 years old with acute or convalescent COVID-19.

The chain links TRBV6-5 to TRBJ2-3; 11 nucleotides align to TRBD2. Germline lookup yields CDR1 MNHEY and CDR2 SVGAGI. The CDR3 has 14 residues. V gave up 5 bases and J gave up 4 bases; unmatched junction bases: 2. CDR3 protein: CASSTGLAADTQYF. CDR3 sequence (DNA): TGTGCCAGCAGTACGGGACTAGCGGCAGATACGCAGTATTTT.

This clone came up once. The J gene is TRBJ1-5, the V gene TRBV6-1; 9 bases are shared with TRBD1. Germline V gene lookup returns CDR1 MNHNS and CDR2 SASEGT. The CDR3 totals 18 residues. V dropped 1 base and J dropped 0; count of bases not matched to a gene: 7. This CDR3 is CASSEGDRDLYSNQPQHF. For the CDR3, the DNA is TGTGCCAGCAGTGAAGGGGACAGGGACCTATATAGCAATCAGCCCCAGCATTTT.

This chain uses TRBV29-1 with TRBJ2-1, with 8 bases aligning to TRBD2. V lost 6 bases and J lost 5; bases outside the gene matches: 9. Germline loops: CDR1 SQVTM, CDR2 ANQGSEA. The CDR3 runs 14 residues. CDR3 residues: CSVVTSAYDNEQFF. In DNA, the CDR3 is TGCAGCGTCGTGACTAGCGCCTATGACAATGAGCAGTTCTTC.

The chain employs TRBV5-5 and TRBJ2-1, with D perhaps TRBD1 (5 bases). Germline V gene sequence: CDR1 SGHKS, CDR2 YYEKEE (reference sequence). Trimming cost V 6 bases and J 2 bases, with 18 bases left between them. This CDR3 contains 16 residues. Here the CDR3 DNA reads TGTGCCAGCACCCCCGGCTCAGGGTCACCCTACAATGAGCAGTTCTTC. This encodes CASTPGSGSPYNEQFF.

The gene calls are TRBV11-2 and TRBJ2-2; TRBD2 agrees at 10 bases. The germline CDR1 and CDR2 sequences are SGHAT and FQNNGV. Trimming at V came to 6 bases and at J to 4 bases, leaving 11 bases not matched to a gene. The CDR3 sequence is 17 residues long. As DNA, the CDR3 is TGTGCCAGCAGACCAAGGCTAGCGGGAGAAGGCACCGGGGAGCTGTTTTTT. Translation: CASRPRLAGEGTGELFF.

The chain is built from TRBV4-1 and TRBJ2-2, with 8 bases aligning to TRBD2. This CDR3 is built from 16 residues. CDR1 is MGHRA and CDR2 is YSYEKL in the germline V gene. With 1 base clipped from V and 0 bases from J, the junction kept 1 base outside the gene matches. The CDR3 region is CASSQVLAANTGELFF. The DNA for the CDR3 is TGCGCCAGCAGCCAAGTACTAGCGGCGAACACCGGGGAGCTGTTTTTT.

This clone was seen a handful of times. This chain links TRBV27 with TRBJ2-3; 11 nucleotides agree with TRBD2. Germline values: CDR1 MNHEY, CDR2 SMNVEV (reference sequence). The CDR3 consists of 18 residues. The V and J ends lost 5 bases and 2 bases, in that order; junction bases with no gene match: 12. The CDR3 protein is CASSRRETSGDTTDTQYF. The DNA for the CDR3 is TGTGCCAGCAGTCGTCGGGAGACTAGCGGGGATACCACAGATACGCAGTATTTT.

In this sample, this clone turned up many times. The chain's CDR3 is CASSLGQGTEAFF. The CDR3 coding sequence is TGTGCCAGCAGCTTGGGACAGGGTACTGAAGCTTTCTTT. The rearrangement joins TRBV9 to TRBJ1-1; TRBD1 agrees at 9 bases. Germline V CDR1 and CDR2: SGDLS, YYNGEE. Trimming took 4 bases from V and 5 from J; bases not matched to a gene: 3. This CDR3 contains 13 residues.

The chain links TRBV7-3 to TRBJ1-3; 8 bases map to TRBD1. Germline CDR1 is SGHTA and CDR2 is FQGTGA. V lost 5 bases, J lost 7 bases, and 10 bases stayed unmatched. This CDR3 contains 15 residues. CDR3 sequence: CASSRQGPPGNTIYF. DNA for the CDR3: TGTGCCAGCAGCCGACAGGGGCCACCCGGGAACACCATATATTTT.

The chain combines TRBV7-9 with TRBJ1-2; TRBD1 matches 7 bases. Looked up from germline, CDR1 is SEHNR and CDR2 is FQNEAQ (reference sequence). The CDR3 loop spans 14 amino acids. V dropped 10 bases and J dropped 0; count of bases not matched to a gene: 8. The DNA of the CDR3 is TGTGCCACAAGAGGGACAGAGTCTAACTATGGCTACACCTTC. Its protein is CATRGTESNYGYTF.

V and J are TRBV18 and TRBJ1-1; D perhaps matches TRBD1 (6 bases). The CDR3 is 15 amino acids. Trimming took off 6 bases at V and 1 base at J, with 15 bases between the two ends. Germline CDR1 reads KGHSH; CDR2 reads LQKENI. The DNA of the CDR3 is TGTGCCAGCTCCCAGGGGACGGGAGGGAACACTGAAGCTTTCTTT. Its translation is CASSQGTGGNTEAFF.

This clone was observed a few times. The chain is built from TRBV28 and TRBJ1-4, with D unresolved. CDR3 size: 12 residues. V lost 8 bases and J lost 4, with 8 bases in between. CDR1 is MDHEN and CDR2 is SYDVKM in the germline V gene. CDR3 DNA: TGTGCCAGCGTCGGGAGTAATGAAAAACTGTTTTTT. Protein: CASVGSNEKLFF.

This clone was found once. The chain carries TRBV7-9 and TRBJ2-1; D uncertain. Trimming left V 2 bases short and J 2 bases short, with 7 bases between. Germline V gene lookup returns CDR1 SEHNR and CDR2 FQNEAQ (reference sequence). The CDR3 loop spans 14 amino acids. The CDR3 DNA reads TGTGCCAGCAGCTTACCTAGGCCCTACAATGAGCAGTTCTTC. Its protein product is CASSLPRPYNEQFF.

This clone has a handful of counts. The DNA of the CDR3 is TGTGCCAGCAGTTACCCTCTTTACAGGGCCGGGAACACCGGGGAGCTGTTTTTT. Residues: CASSYPLYRAGNTGELFF. V usage is TRBV6-2 or TRBV6-3 and J usage is TRBJ2-2; possible D gene TRBD1, 6 bases. V was cut by 2 bases and J by 1 base, with 17 bases left in between. Germline CDR1 and CDR2: MNHEY and SVGEGT. CDR3 size: 18 residues.

The chain uses TRBV11-2 and TRBJ1-3; 8 nucleotides agree with TRBD1. Germline V gives CDR1 SGHAT, CDR2 FQNNGV. The CDR3 is 14 residues long. V shed 3 bases and J 6 bases; nucleotides not matched to a gene: 4. As DNA, the CDR3 is TGTGCCAGCAGCTTGAGACAGGGGACAAACACCATATATTTT. It is translated as CASSLRQGTNTIYF.

V gene TRBV19 combines with J gene TRBJ1-3, with 9 positions matching TRBD1. The germline V gene has CDR1 LNHDA and CDR2 SQIVND (reference sequence). J was trimmed by 4 bases and V by 1 base; bases with no gene match: 14. This CDR3 contains 19 residues. The chain's CDR3 is CASSIAGHRGLVYGNTIYF. CDR3 DNA sequence: TGTGCCAGTAGTATAGCCGGGCACAGGGGGCTAGTCTACGGAAACACCATATATTTT.

The chain combines TRBV10-2 with TRBJ2-7; 16 bases align to TRBD2. Germline CDR1 is WSHSY and CDR2 is SAAADI. With 6 bases clipped from V and 6 bases from J, the junction kept 11 bases outside the gene matches. The length of the CDR3 is 17 residues. In DNA form, the CDR3 reads TGCGCCAGCAGAACGGGACTAGCGGGAGGGCCGTACGGCGAGCAGTACGTC. Translated: CASRTGLAGGPYGEQYV.

This clone turned up a few times. The chain links TRBV5-1 to TRBJ1-3, with 7 bases fitting TRBD1. CDR1 is SGHRS, CDR2 YFSETQ, per germline. With 1 base clipped from V and 6 bases from J, the junction kept 10 bases outside the gene matches. The CDR3 covers 16 residues. CDR3 nucleotides: TGCGCCAGCAGCTTGAGGACAGGAGAAAAGCTAAACACCATATATTTT. It encodes CASSLRTGEKLNTIYF.

CDR3 sequence reads: CASTNGQGRYNEQFF. The CDR3 coding sequence is TGTGCCAGTACCAATGGACAGGGCAGGTACAATGAGCAGTTCTTC. The chain combines TRBV19 with TRBJ2-1, with 8 positions matching TRBD1. The J segment lost 4 bases and the V segment lost 7 bases, leaving 9 bases of the junction unmatched. The V gene's germline CDR1 is LNHDA and CDR2 SQIVND (reference sequence). CDR3 length equals 15 residues.

This sequence joins TRBV30 and TRBJ2-5; the match to TRBD1 covers 7 bases. Per the germline V gene, CDR1 is GTSNPN and CDR2 is SVGIG (reference sequence). The V and J ends lost 4 bases and 4 bases, in that order; junction bases with no gene match: 3. This CDR3 has 12 residues. The CDR3 reads CAWNTGVETQYF. The CDR3 coding sequence is TGTGCCTGGAACACAGGGGTAGAGACCCAGTACTTC.

The chain couples TRBV19 to TRBJ1-4; 10 bases line up with TRBD1. In germline, CDR1 is LNHDA, CDR2 SQIVND (reference sequence). The trim removed 5 bases at V and 4 bases at J, leaving 4 bases unmatched. This CDR3 region has 15 residues. The CDR3 protein is CASSQGQGNNEKLFF. For the CDR3, the DNA is TGTGCCAGTAGTCAGGGACAGGGGAATAATGAAAAACTGTTTTTT.